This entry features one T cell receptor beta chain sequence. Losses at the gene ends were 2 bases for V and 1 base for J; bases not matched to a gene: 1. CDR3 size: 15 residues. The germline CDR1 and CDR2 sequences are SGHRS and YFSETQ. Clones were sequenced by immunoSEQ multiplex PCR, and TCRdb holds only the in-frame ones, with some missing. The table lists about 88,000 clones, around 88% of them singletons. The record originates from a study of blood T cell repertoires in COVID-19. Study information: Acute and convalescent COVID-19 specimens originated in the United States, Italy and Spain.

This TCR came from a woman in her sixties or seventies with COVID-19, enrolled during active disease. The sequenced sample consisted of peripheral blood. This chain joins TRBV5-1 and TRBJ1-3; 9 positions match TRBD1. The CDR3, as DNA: TGCGCCAGCAGCTTACAGGGGGCGTCTGGAAACACCATATATTTT. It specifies CASSLQGASGNTIYF.